The 11 T cell receptor beta chains given below trace back to one sample, sequenced in a study of sequential checkpoint blockade in melanoma. Treatment reported: randomized to nivolumab then ipilimumab (arm A) or the reverse (arm B). TCRdb's table, derived via immunoSEQ multiplex PCR, lists solely in-frame clones and lacks some. The sample records 15,000 to 20,000 clones, 65% to 85% being singletons. Sequenced here: tumor tissue (inferred from file names), sampled from a patient given nivolumab and ipilimumab in sequence. The receptors here all came from a human donor with melanoma.

In this sample, this clone turned up a few times. CDR3 nucleotide sequence: TGTGCCAGCAGGGGACAGACGAACACCGGGGAGCTGTTTTTT. It specifies CASRGQTNTGELFF. The chain is built from TRBV7-7 and TRBJ2-2; TRBD1 agrees at 7 bases. CDR1 is SSHAT, CDR2 FNYEAQ, per germline (reference sequence). CDR3 size: 14 residues. Losses at the gene ends were 6 bases for V and 0 bases for J; bases not matched to a gene: 1.

This clone was detected a few times. The chain links TRBV11-3 to TRBJ1-4; no clear D gene. V was shortened by 5 bases and J by 0 bases, with 10 bases between the two germline ends. The CDR3 runs 15 residues. The germline V gene encodes CDR1 SGHNT and CDR2 YENEEA. Written as DNA, the CDR3 is TGTGCCAGCAGCCCTGACGGAGCAACTAATGAAAAACTGTTTTTT. Translating it yields CASSPDGATNEKLFF.

This chain joins TRBV11-3 and TRBJ2-2, with D maybe TRBD2 (6 bases). The length of the CDR3 is 14 residues. V dropped 5 bases and J dropped 8 bases, with 15 bases sitting between them. Germline assignment: CDR1 SGHNT and CDR2 YENEEA. CDR3 residues: CASSPGAGAGELFF. The CDR3 coding sequence is TGTGCCAGCAGCCCGGGAGCTGGGGCGGGGGAGCTGTTTTTT.

The chain employs TRBV14 and TRBJ1-3; 7 nucleotides match TRBD1. The trim removed 4 bases at V and 0 bases at J, leaving 9 bases unmatched. The CDR3 covers 17 residues. Per germline, CDR1 SGHDN and CDR2 FVKESK. In DNA form, the CDR3 reads TGTGCCAGCAGCCCACTTGGGACAGCCTACTCTGGAAACACCATATATTTT. Translating it yields CASSPLGTAYSGNTIYF. Drawing the rest from reference TRBV14 and TRBJ1-3, the complete variable domain is EAGVTQFPSHSVIEKGQTVTLRCDPISGHDNLYWYRRVMGKEIKFLLHFVKESKQDESGMPNNRFLAERTGGTYSTLKVQPAELEDSGVYFCASSPLGTAYSGNTIYFGEGSWLTVV.

The V gene is TRBV28, the J gene TRBJ1-2; 12 nucleotides align to TRBD1. The CDR3 has 17 residues. The V gene end was trimmed by 2 bases and the J gene end by 5 bases; junction bases not matched to a gene: 9. Germline V gene data show CDR1 as MDHEN and CDR2 as SYDVKM. The CDR3 spells CASSLGTGGRGQYGYTF. DNA for the CDR3: TGTGCCAGCAGTTTAGGGACAGGGGGCAGGGGTCAATATGGCTACACCTTC.

The chain is built from TRBV5-1 and TRBJ2-2; D could derive from TRBD1 or TRBD2 (5 bases each). Germline CDR1 SGHRS, CDR2 YFSETQ. The ends were cut back, 1 base at V and 5 bases at J, with 12 bases in the middle. The CDR3 has 15 residues. The CDR3, as DNA: TGCGCCAGCAGCTTGAGACTTGAGGGGACCGGGGAGCTGTTTTTT. It codes for CASSLRLEGTGELFF.

The chain uses TRBV7-6 and TRBJ2-3; 13 bases agree with TRBD2. With 4 bases clipped from V and 3 bases from J, the junction kept 4 bases outside the gene matches. This CDR3 is built from 16 residues. The germline gives CDR1 SGHVS, CDR2 FNYEAQ. The DNA of the CDR3 is TGTGCCAGCAGCTATACTAGCGGGGGGGGAACAGATACGCAGTATTTT. This gives the protein CASSYTSGGGTDTQYF. Complete variable domain (other parts from reference TRBV7-6 and TRBJ2-3): GAGVSQSPRYKVTKRGQDVALRCDPISGHVSLYWYRQALGQGPEFLTYFNYEAQQDKSGLPNDRFSAERPEGSISTLTIQRTEQRDSAMYRCASSYTSGGGTDTQYFGPGTRLTVL.

The J gene is TRBJ2-7, the V gene TRBV28, with 10 bases that match TRBD2. Germline V CDR1 and CDR2: MDHEN, SYDVKM. The CDR3 covers 14 residues. Trimming at V came to 2 bases and at J to 11 bases, leaving 9 bases not matched to a gene. The CDR3, as DNA: TGTGCCAGCAGTTTACAACCCCTAAGCGGGAGGGAGTACTTC. Translated: CASSLQPLSGREYF.

This chain connects TRBV5-1 to TRBJ2-7; TRBD2 might be the D (5 bases). The CDR3 sequence is 14 residues long. CDR1 SGHRS and CDR2 YFSETQ come from the germline V gene. V was cut by 0 bases and J by 2 bases, with 9 bases left in between. CDR3 sequence: CASSLGGIAYEQYF. CDR3 nucleotides: TGCGCCAGCAGCTTGGGAGGGATTGCCTACGAGCAGTACTTC.

The chain carries TRBV18 and TRBJ2-1; 11 bases fit TRBD2. Trimming removed 5 bases from V and 3 bases from J; junction bases left unmatched: 9. Germline values: CDR1 KGHSH, CDR2 LQKENI. This CDR3 comprises 17 residues. The CDR3 protein is CASSTRLAGLLYNEQFF. For the CDR3, the DNA is TGTGCCAGCTCAACTCGACTAGCGGGGCTCCTCTACAATGAGCAGTTCTTC.

This chain uses TRBV10-2 with TRBJ2-3, with D unresolved. The V gene's germline CDR1 is WSHSY and CDR2 SAAADI. This CDR3 region has 14 residues. Trimming left V 3 bases short and J 0 bases short, with 7 bases between. CDR3: CASSEELSTDTQYF. The CDR3 DNA reads TGCGCCAGCAGTGAAGAACTTAGCACAGATACGCAGTATTTT.